The 26 T cell receptor beta chains listed next were all sequenced from one sample in a study of T-cell memory formation after mild COVID-19. MiXCR, run by TCRdb on the 5' RACE reads, gives a single entry per CDR3 protein. This sample has tens of thousands of distinct CDR3 sequences, with approximately 14% found just once. Sequenced sample: PBMCs or a T cell subset sorted from them (not recorded which). The receptors stem from an adult woman who had mild COVID-19 (a few samples of this study predate the infection). Cell type and time point are not known.

This clonotype was recorded at least ten times. This chain connects TRBV29-1 to TRBJ2-4; possibly TRBD2 for D (6 bases). This CDR3 has 13 residues. The germline CDR1 and CDR2 sequences are SQVTM and ANQGSEA. V lost 3 bases, J lost 8 bases, and 14 bases lay in between. The DNA of the CDR3 is TGCAGCGTTGACTCTAGCGCCGGTGACATTCAGTACTTC. Amino acids: CSVDSSAGDIQYF.

In this sample, this clonotype turned up a few times. V gene TRBV2 combines with J gene TRBJ2-1, with D unresolved. Germline CDR1 SNHLY, CDR2 FYNNEI. The CDR3 is 17 residues long. Trimming took 3 bases from V and 0 from J, leaving 15 bases between them. For the CDR3, the DNA is TGTGCCAGCAGTGATTTCCTCTCTAAAGCCTCCTACAATGAGCAGTTCTTC. Translating gives CASSDFLSKASYNEQFF.

This chain's CDR3 is CASSQEFRTTHSGYTF. The CDR3 nucleotides are TGTGCCAGCAGCCAAGAATTCAGGACCACACATTCTGGCTACACCTTC. The chain has TRBV3-1 and TRBJ1-2; no clear D gene. Per the germline V gene, CDR1 is LGHDT and CDR2 is YNNKEL (reference sequence). The CDR3 extends over 16 amino acids. V was shortened by 0 bases and J by 7 bases, with 18 bases between the two germline ends.

The rearrangement joins TRBV7-8 to TRBJ2-7; TRBD1 or TRBD2 may be the D gene (5 bases each). Trimming removed 5 bases from V and 3 bases from J, with 14 bases in between. The CDR3 length is 14 residues. The germline V gene encodes CDR1 SGHVS and CDR2 FQNEAQ. This CDR3 reads CASSPRFGGYEQYF. The CDR3, as DNA: TGTGCCAGCAGCCCCCGTTTTGGGGGCTACGAGCAGTACTTC.

This chain uses TRBV7-9 with TRBJ1-1, with D possibly being TRBD1 (5 bases). This CDR3 spans 14 amino acids. CDR1 and CDR2 (germline): SEHNR, FQNEAQ (reference sequence). Trimming shortened V by 4 bases and J by 2 bases, and 11 bases separated the two germline ends. The CDR3 coding sequence is TGTGCCAGCAGCTCGACAGTGGCCAACACTGAAGCTTTCTTT. It is translated as CASSSTVANTEAFF.

This clonotype was picked up many times. The V gene is TRBV12-3 or TRBV12-4, the J gene TRBJ1-2; D perhaps matches TRBD1 (6 bases). The CDR3 extends over 13 amino acids. Deletions cut 3 bases from V and 6 bases from J, with 11 bases between. The CDR3 reads CASSFWAGDGYTF. The CDR3 coding sequence is TGTGCCAGCAGTTTTTGGGCAGGGGATGGCTACACCTTC.

This clonotype was counted at least ten times. V usage is TRBV7-9 and J usage is TRBJ2-3; 7 bases agree with TRBD2. J lost 4 bases, V lost 5 bases, and 6 bases had no gene match. This CDR3 spans 14 amino acids. The germline V gene has CDR1 SEHNR and CDR2 FQNEAQ (reference sequence). The CDR3 here is CASSGGRFSDTQYF. The CDR3 nucleotides are TGTGCCAGCAGCGGCGGGAGATTTTCAGATACGCAGTATTTT.

Only a few counts were recorded for this clonotype. The chain carries TRBV9 and TRBJ1-2, with D perhaps matching TRBD1 (5 bases). Trimming cost V 4 bases and J 7 bases, with 14 bases left between them. This CDR3 is built from 13 residues. Germline V gene sequence: CDR1 SGDLS, CDR2 YYNGEE. CDR3 in DNA: TGTGCCAGCAGCCGCGGCCGGGACTCTGGCTACACCTTC. It specifies CASSRGRDSGYTF.

V is TRBV7-6 and J is TRBJ2-1; 7 positions match TRBD1. The V gene end was trimmed by 5 bases and the J gene end by 8 bases; junction bases not matched to a gene: 9. Germline-derived CDR1 and CDR2 are SGHVS and FNYEAQ. The length of the CDR3 is 14 residues. The CDR3 coding sequence is TGTGCCAGCAGCACCCGGACAGGATTAGATGAGCAGTTCTTC. Its protein is CASSTRTGLDEQFF.

The CDR3 coding sequence is TGTGCCAGCAGCCCGACAGCGGGGGGGCTGGAGACCCAGTACTTC. Protein sequence: CASSPTAGGLETQYF. The chain recombines TRBV9 with TRBJ2-5; 10 bases agree with TRBD2. In germline, CDR1 is SGDLS, CDR2 YYNGEE. Trimming took 4 bases from V and 5 from J; bases not matched to a gene: 8. The CDR3 contains 15 residues.

The chain employs TRBV6-6 and TRBJ1-5; D might be TRBD1 (5 bases). This CDR3 has 13 amino acids. Per the germline V gene, CDR1 is MNHNY and CDR2 is SVGAGI (reference sequence). Trimming pared 8 bases from V and 4 bases from J, leaving 12 bases between. Here the CDR3 DNA reads TGTGCCAGCTCCGGGGCCGTGAATCAGCCCCAGCATTTT. It codes for CASSGAVNQPQHF.

The chain combines TRBV6-6 with TRBJ2-3; D might be TRBD2 (6 bases). CDR3 length equals 15 residues. In germline, CDR1 is MNHNY, CDR2 SVGAGI (reference sequence). Between the trimmed V and J ends, which lost 4 bases and 2 bases, there was a span of 13 bases. The chain's CDR3 is CASSSVAVYTDTQYF. CDR3 DNA sequence: TGTGCCAGCAGTTCAGTAGCGGTGTACACAGATACGCAGTATTTT.

This clonotype has just a few counts. The chain carries TRBV12-3 or TRBV12-4 and TRBJ2-1; D remains unclear. Trimming left V 4 bases short and J 4 bases short, with 8 bases between. The CDR3 spans 13 residues. The CDR3 DNA reads as TGTGCCAGCAGTTATCTAGATTACAATGAGCAGTTCTTC. As protein: CASSYLDYNEQFF.

This clonotype was counted between two and nine times. The rearrangement links TRBV27 to TRBJ1-6, with 10 bases lining up with TRBD1. V was pared by 6 bases and J by 9 bases, with 5 bases of the junction left unmatched. This CDR3 region has 14 residues. CDR1 and CDR2 (germline): MNHEY, SMNVEV (reference sequence). CDR3 region: CASSFGQGGSPLHF. In nucleotides, the CDR3 is TGTGCCAGCAGCTTCGGACAGGGGGGTTCACCCCTCCACTTT.

This clonotype was picked up a small number of times. The rearrangement joins TRBV5-1 to TRBJ2-7; weak D call: TRBD1 (6 bases). CDR3 length equals 15 residues. Trimming left V 1 base short and J 4 bases short, with 15 bases between. Per the germline V gene, CDR1 is SGHRS and CDR2 is YFSETQ. The DNA of the CDR3 is TGCGCCAGCAGCTTGTTTGGGGGCGATGATTACGAGCAGTACTTC. Translation: CASSLFGGDDYEQYF.

This clonotype was seen a handful of times. This chain uses TRBV20-1 with TRBJ2-2; the D is unclear. This CDR3 is built from 12 residues. Germline lookup yields CDR1 DFQATT and CDR2 SNEGSKA (reference sequence). V dropped 1 base and J dropped 10 bases, with 10 bases sitting between them. CDR3 residues: CSARGEGLELFF. The CDR3 DNA is TGCAGTGCTAGAGGTGAAGGGCTGGAGCTGTTTTTT.

CDR3 coding DNA: TGTGCCAGCAGCCAACCGGGACTTTCTAAAGAGACCCAGTACTTC. Translating it yields CASSQPGLSKETQYF. The gene calls are TRBV3-1 and TRBJ2-5, with D possibly being TRBD2 (6 bases). Trimming removed 2 bases from V and 3 bases from J, with 13 bases in between. Germline V gives CDR1 LGHDT, CDR2 YNNKEL (reference sequence). The CDR3 runs to 15 residues.

The chain is built from TRBV5-6 and TRBJ2-1; TRBD2 matches 11 bases. Per germline, CDR1 SGHDT and CDR2 YYEEEE. V lost 0 bases to trimming and J lost 7 bases; unmatched junction nucleotides: 3. This CDR3 is 15 amino acids long. DNA for the CDR3: TGTGCCAGCAGCTTGGTGCCTAGCGGGAGGAATGAGCAGTTCTTC. It codes for CASSLVPSGRNEQFF.

The chain joins TRBV4-1 to TRBJ2-7; D ambiguous. This CDR3 spans 15 amino acids. V was shortened by 0 bases and J by 0 bases, with 9 bases between the two germline ends. Germline values: CDR1 MGHRA, CDR2 YSYEKL. CDR3 sequence: CASSQDRASSYEQYF. CDR3 bases: TGCGCCAGCAGCCAAGATAGGGCCAGCTCCTACGAGCAGTACTTC.

The V call is TRBV4-1, the J call TRBJ2-1, with a possible D match to TRBD1 (6 bases). Trimming removed 1 base at V and 8 bases at J, with 12 bases between. CDR1 is MGHRA and CDR2 is YSYEKL in the germline V gene. The CDR3 length is 14 residues. CDR3 loop: CASSQATGNHEQFF. The CDR3 coding sequence is TGCGCCAGCAGCCAAGCCACAGGGAATCATGAGCAGTTCTTC.

The gene calls are TRBV12-3 or TRBV12-4 and TRBJ2-3; TRBD1 is a possible D gene (6 bases). This CDR3 has 15 residues. Trimming cost V 5 bases and J 0 bases, with 12 bases left between them. For the CDR3, the DNA is TGTGCCAGCAGTCCCGACAGGCCAAGCACAGATACGCAGTATTTT. It encodes CASSPDRPSTDTQYF.

This clonotype was seen only a few times. The CDR3 sequence: CASSSIFRGLVREQFF. The CDR3 coding sequence is TGTGCCAGCAGCAGCATTTTTAGGGGACTAGTAAGGGAGCAGTTCTTC. The chain combines TRBV7-8 with TRBJ2-1; 8 positions match TRBD2. Per germline, CDR1 SGHVS and CDR2 FQNEAQ. This CDR3 contains 16 residues. Trimming took 5 bases from V and 10 from J; bases not matched to a gene: 16.

The chain combines TRBV7-9 with TRBJ2-1; 9 bases map to TRBD2. CDR1 and CDR2 from the germline V gene are SEHNR and FQNEAQ (reference sequence). The CDR3 loop spans 16 amino acids. Trimming took 6 bases from V and 7 from J; bases not matched to a gene: 13. CDR3 DNA sequence: TGTGCCAGCAGTGCTTATGGCGGGAGGGCCGTAAATGAGCAGTTCTTC. Protein sequence: CASSAYGGRAVNEQFF.

The chain recombines TRBV13 with TRBJ1-1, with D possibly being TRBD1 (6 bases). The germline CDR1 and CDR2 sequences are PRHDT and FYEKMQ (reference sequence). The CDR3 consists of 16 residues. V lost 1 base, J lost 6 bases, and 18 bases lay in between. This chain's CDR3 is CASSLDRTVPGAEAFF. The DNA for the CDR3 is TGTGCCAGCAGCTTAGATAGGACAGTTCCGGGGGCTGAAGCTTTCTTT.

This clonotype was observed a handful of times. The V gene is TRBV7-2, the J gene TRBJ2-7; 7 bases line up with TRBD1. This CDR3 has 16 amino acids. V dropped 5 bases and J dropped 2; count of bases not matched to a gene: 12. The germline V gene encodes CDR1 SGHTA and CDR2 FQGNSA. CDR3 sequence reads: CASSTHPRGSTYEQYF. CDR3 bases: TGTGCCAGCAGCACCCACCCCAGGGGGTCAACCTACGAGCAGTACTTC.

This clonotype was recorded a few times. The rearrangement joins TRBV5-1 to TRBJ1-1, with unresolved D. The CDR3 is made up of 15 amino acids. The germline V gene encodes CDR1 SGHRS and CDR2 YFSETQ. The V end was cut by 1 base, the J end by 0 bases, with 10 bases between. This chain's CDR3 is CASSLSLGMNTEAFF. The DNA of the CDR3 is TGCGCCAGCAGCTTGAGCCTTGGTATGAACACTGAAGCTTTCTTT.